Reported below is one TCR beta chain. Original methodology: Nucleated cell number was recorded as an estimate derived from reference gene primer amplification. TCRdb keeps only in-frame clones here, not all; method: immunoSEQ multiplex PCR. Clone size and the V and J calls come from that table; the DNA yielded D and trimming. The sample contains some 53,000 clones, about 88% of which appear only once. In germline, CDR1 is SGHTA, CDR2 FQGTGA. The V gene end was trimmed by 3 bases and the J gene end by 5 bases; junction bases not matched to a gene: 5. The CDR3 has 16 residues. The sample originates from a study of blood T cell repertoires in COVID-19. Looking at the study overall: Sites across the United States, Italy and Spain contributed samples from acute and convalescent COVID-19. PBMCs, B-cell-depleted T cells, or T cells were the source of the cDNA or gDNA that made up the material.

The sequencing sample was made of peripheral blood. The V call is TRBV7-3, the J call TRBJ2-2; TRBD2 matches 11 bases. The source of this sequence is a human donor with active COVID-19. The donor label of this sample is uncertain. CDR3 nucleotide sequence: TGTGCCAGCAGCTTTAGCGGGGGGGCGGAGACCGGGGAGCTGTTTTTT. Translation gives CASSFSGGAETGELFF.